Described below is a single T cell receptor (beta chain) sequence and its context. The data stem from a study of OX40 agonist ivuxolimab in advanced cancers. J lost 6 bases, V lost 1 base, and 9 bases had no gene match. The CDR3 has 15 residues. CDR1 SQVTM and CDR2 ANQGSEA come from the germline V gene. Repertoires were generated with immunoSEQ multiplex PCR, while TCRdb's copy carries only in-frame clones and drops some. The table shows tens of thousands of clones, with 80% to 85% occurring only once. Specimen: CD4+ or CD8+ T cells sorted from blood, collected in a trial of the OX40 agonist ivuxolimab. The TCR sequence derives from an adult with an advanced solid tumor such as melanoma, head and neck, liver or kidney cancer. The V gene is TRBV29-1, the J gene TRBJ2-3; TRBD2 matches at 8 bases. The DNA for the CDR3 is TGCAGCGTTGAAGGACCCGGACTAGCAGGTGATACGCAGTATTTT. Translation gives CSVEGPGLAGDTQYF.